These 26 T cell receptor beta chains came from one sample sequenced in a study of ipilimumab plus nivolumab after autologous stem cell transplantation. Profiled with immunoSEQ multiplex PCR; TCRdb holds only in-frame clones, not every one. The sample contains approximately 84,000 clones, over 80% of which appear only once. The sequenced sample was PBMCs, obtained in a trial of ipilimumab plus nivolumab as post-transplant consolidation. The receptors come from a male donor with diffuse large B-cell lymphoma.

This clone was seen a single time. CDR3 bases: TGTGCCAGCACCGGTGGGGGCTACGAGCAGTACTTC. Encoded protein: CASTGGGYEQYF. V usage is TRBV5-4 and J usage is TRBJ2-7, with D possibly being TRBD1 or TRBD2 (5 bases each). Germline loops: CDR1 SGHNT, CDR2 YYREEE (reference sequence). The CDR3 consists of 12 residues. V was pared by 6 bases and J by 3 bases, with 10 bases between. Combining the CDR3 with reference TRBV5-4 and TRBJ2-7 gives the whole variable domain ETGVTQSPTHLIKTRGQQVTLRCSSQSGHNTVSWYQQALGQGPQFIFQYYREEENGRGNFPPRFSGLQFPNYSSELNVNALELDDSALYLCASTGGGYEQYFGPGTRLTVT.

The chain combines TRBV30 with TRBJ1-5; D not resolved. Germline CDR1 and CDR2: GTSNPN and SVGIG (reference sequence). There are 15 residues in the CDR3. Trimming cost V 0 bases and J 6 bases, with 15 bases left between them. The DNA of the CDR3 is TGTGCCTGGAGTGTTCGATGGCCGCTCAGTCAGCCCCAGCATTTT. As protein: CAWSVRWPLSQPQHF.

The genes are TRBV6-1 and TRBJ2-7, with TRBD1 matching over 7 bases. J was trimmed by 4 bases and V by 6 bases; bases with no gene match: 6. Germline V gene lookup returns CDR1 MNHNS and CDR2 SASEGT. This CDR3 is built from 13 residues. CDR3 loop: CASSLRDSYEQYF. CDR3 DNA: TGTGCCAGCAGCCTCCGGGACAGTTACGAGCAGTACTTC.

The V call is TRBV6-5, the J call TRBJ1-6, with TRBD1 identical over 9 bases. The CDR3 loop spans 16 amino acids. V shed 4 bases, J shed 0 bases, and the junction held 1 base outside the gene matches. CDR1 MNHEY and CDR2 SVGAGI come from the germline V gene. CDR3 sequence: CASSLTGGSYNSPLHF. The DNA of the CDR3 is TGTGCCAGCAGTTTGACAGGGGGCTCCTATAATTCACCCCTCCACTTT.

The chain combines TRBV7-2 with TRBJ2-3, with 9 bases aligning to TRBD1. The V gene's germline CDR1 is SGHTA and CDR2 FQGNSA. The junction had 6 bases not matched to a gene; V was cut back by 8 bases and J by 3 bases. The CDR3 sequence is 14 residues long. DNA of the CDR3: TGTGCCAGCGGGACAGGGATTAATACAGATACGCAGTATTTT. Residues: CASGTGINTDTQYF.

The chain couples TRBV9 to TRBJ1-1, with D possibly matching TRBD1 (6 bases). The CDR3 loop spans 16 amino acids. Trimming took 2 bases from V and 1 from J, leaving 15 bases between them. Germline lookup yields CDR1 SGDLS and CDR2 YYNGEE. The CDR3 nucleotides read TGTGCCAGCAGCGTTTTGGTGGGGGGGCCGAACACTGAAGCTTTCTTT. Encoded protein: CASSVLVGGPNTEAFF.

The chain uses TRBV6-6 and TRBJ2-2; 7 bases map to TRBD1. CDR1 is MNHNY, CDR2 SVGAGI, per germline (reference sequence). CDR3 length: 14 amino acids. V was clipped by 8 bases and J by 6 bases; unmatched bases: 9. The CDR3 here is CASHRAGGAGELFF. DNA of the CDR3: TGTGCCAGCCACAGGGCAGGGGGAGCCGGGGAGCTGTTTTTT.

This clone appeared once. The CDR3 nucleotides read TGTGCCAGCAGCGTCGGGGGGGCAACTAATGAAAAACTGTTTTTT. Its translation is CASSVGGATNEKLFF. The rearrangement links TRBV9 to TRBJ1-4; D is possibly TRBD1 (5 bases). Germline-derived CDR1 and CDR2 are SGDLS and YYNGEE. CDR3 length equals 15 residues. The V end was cut by 2 bases, the J end by 0 bases, with 8 bases between. Full variable domain (outside the CDR3, taken from reference TRBV9 and TRBJ1-4): DSGVTQTPKHLITATGQRVTLRCSPRSGDLSVYWYQQSLDQGLQFLIQYYNGEERAKGNILERFSAQQFPDLHSELNLSSLELGDSALYFCASSVGGATNEKLFFGSGTQLSVL.

The chain has TRBV9 and TRBJ2-3; 11 nucleotides line up with TRBD2. V shed 0 bases, J shed 5 bases, and the junction held 11 bases outside the gene matches. The CDR3 is 18 residues long. Germline assignment: CDR1 SGDLS and CDR2 YYNGEE. DNA of the CDR3: TGTGCCAGCAGCGTAGGCGGTAGCGGGGGGGCCGTAGTAGATACGCAGTATTTT. Its translation: CASSVGGSGGAVVDTQYF.

This clone showed up just once. The chain employs TRBV4-2 and TRBJ1-6; weak D call: TRBD1 (6 bases). V lost 0 bases and J lost 8, with 17 bases in between. The CDR3 contains 17 residues. CDR1 is LGHNA, CDR2 YNFKEQ, per germline. CDR3 loop: CASSQDFSGQGYSPLHF. The DNA of the CDR3 is TGTGCCAGCAGCCAAGATTTTTCGGGTCAGGGGTATTCACCCCTCCACTTT.

This clone was seen a single time. This rearrangement joins TRBV5-4 to TRBJ2-3, with 10 bases identical to TRBD2. This CDR3 has 16 residues. The V and J ends lost 0 bases and 4 bases, in that order; junction bases with no gene match: 5. The germline CDR1 and CDR2 sequences are SGHNT and YYREEE (reference sequence). The CDR3 sequence: CASSLEAGGRADTQYF. The CDR3, as DNA: TGTGCCAGCAGCTTGGAAGCGGGGGGGCGGGCAGATACGCAGTATTTT.

V is TRBV5-1 and J is TRBJ2-5; D is perhaps TRBD1 (5 bases). Germline CDR1 and CDR2: SGHRS and YFSETQ. Trimming pared 0 bases from V and 2 bases from J, leaving 11 bases between. The CDR3 has 15 amino acids. The CDR3 DNA sequence: TGCGCCAGCAGCTTGGATCCAGGGCCGCAAGAGACCCAGTACTTC. Amino acids: CASSLDPGPQETQYF.

V gene TRBV6-6 combines with J gene TRBJ1-3; 10 nucleotides agree with TRBD1. Germline V CDR1 and CDR2: MNHNY, SVGAGI (reference sequence). This CDR3 is 13 amino acids long. V was clipped by 6 bases and J by 11 bases; unmatched bases: 7. The CDR3 nucleotides read TGTGCCAGCAGCCGAGAGACAGGGGGCTCCATATATTTT. Amino acid sequence: CASSRETGGSIYF.

The J gene is TRBJ2-7, the V gene TRBV5-1, with 11 nucleotides matching TRBD1. V lost 4 bases, J lost 6 bases, and 9 bases stayed unmatched. This CDR3 has 15 amino acids. Germline lookup yields CDR1 SGHRS and CDR2 YFSETQ. CDR3 region: CASSPRGQGDSEQYF. The DNA of the CDR3 is TGCGCCAGCAGCCCAAGGGGACAGGGGGACTCCGAGCAGTACTTC.

The rearrangement links TRBV9 to TRBJ2-5; 9 nucleotides line up with TRBD2. CDR3 length: 16 residues. Germline V gives CDR1 SGDLS, CDR2 YYNGEE. With 0 bases clipped from V and 1 base from J, the junction kept 4 bases outside the gene matches. CDR3 in DNA: TGTGCCAGCAGCGTAGGCCTAGCGGGGCGCCAAGAGACCCAGTACTTC. This sequence encodes CASSVGLAGRQETQYF.

The rearrangement links TRBV25-1 to TRBJ2-5; D gene ambiguous. With 7 bases removed from V and 7 bases from J, the gap between germline ends came to 22 bases. Germline CDR1 is MGHDK and CDR2 is SYGVNS. The CDR3 runs 15 residues. DNA of the CDR3: TGTGCCAGCATGCCTCCTGGATCTTCCTTTGGGACCCAGTACTTC. Translation gives CASMPPGSSFGTQYF. Complete variable domain (other parts from reference TRBV25-1 and TRBJ2-5): EADIYQTPRYLVIGTGKKITLECSQTMGHDKMYWYQQDPGMELHLIHYSYGVNSTEKGDLSSESTVSRIRTEHFPLTLESARPSHTSQYLCASMPPGSSFGTQYFGPGTRLLVL.

The V gene is TRBV4-2, the J gene TRBJ2-1, with 7 bases fitting TRBD1. Per germline, CDR1 LGHNA and CDR2 YNFKEQ. This CDR3 has 17 residues. Trimming at V came to 2 bases and at J to 3 bases, leaving 10 bases not matched to a gene. The CDR3 nucleotides read TGTGCCAGCAGCCAACAGACCGGGACAGAGAACTACAATGAGCAGTTCTTC. Translated, it gives CASSQQTGTENYNEQFF.

The chain is built from TRBV5-6 and TRBJ2-1; 8 positions match TRBD2. CDR1 is SGHDT, CDR2 YYEEEE, per germline. This CDR3 spans 15 amino acids. The J segment lost 9 bases and the V segment lost 4 bases, leaving 12 bases of the junction unmatched. The CDR3 reads CASSPDLAGTGEQFF. DNA for the CDR3: TGTGCCAGCAGCCCGGACCTAGCGGGTACGGGTGAGCAGTTCTTC.

This chain connects TRBV11-2 to TRBJ2-7; D is uncertain. Germline values: CDR1 SGHAT, CDR2 FQNNGV. This CDR3 has 13 residues. Deletions cut 3 bases from V and 2 bases from J, with 8 bases between. The CDR3 DNA reads as TGTGCCAGCAGCTTGGATGCGGCCTACGAGCAGTACTTC. It yields the protein CASSLDAAYEQYF.

The chain employs TRBV6-4 and TRBJ2-1; D may be TRBD1 or TRBD2 (5 bases each). The germline V gene has CDR1 MRHNA and CDR2 SNTAGT. The CDR3 has 14 residues. With 5 bases removed from V and 5 bases from J, the gap between germline ends came to 13 bases. The CDR3 nucleotides are TGTGCCAGCAGTCGGACCGGGACCAACAATGAGCAGTTCTTC. Its protein product is CASSRTGTNNEQFF.

The rearrangement joins TRBV7-9 to TRBJ2-2, with D unresolved. CDR1 and CDR2 (germline): SEHNR, FQNEAQ (reference sequence). There are 12 residues in the CDR3. V was shortened by 6 bases and J by 3 bases, with 5 bases between the two germline ends. The CDR3 region is CASSFDTGELFF. CDR3 in DNA: TGTGCCAGCAGTTTCGACACCGGGGAGCTGTTTTTT.

This clone was seen once. The V gene is TRBV2, the J gene TRBJ2-3, with D unclear. V lost 3 bases and J lost 2, with 18 bases in between. The CDR3 consists of 17 residues. Germline V gene sequence: CDR1 SNHLY, CDR2 FYNNEI. The CDR3 DNA sequence: TGTGCCAGCAGTGAGCTGGGCAAAAGCTGGGTCACAGATACGCAGTATTTT. Residues: CASSELGKSWVTDTQYF.

V gene TRBV6-6 combines with J gene TRBJ2-3; no firm D call. CDR1 and CDR2 from the germline V gene are MNHNY and SVGAGI (reference sequence). The CDR3 loop spans 12 amino acids. Deletions cut 7 bases from V and 0 bases from J, with 5 bases between. CDR3 sequence: CASKASTDTQYF. The CDR3 bases are TGTGCCAGCAAGGCTAGCACAGATACGCAGTATTTT.

This rearrangement joins TRBV4-2 to TRBJ1-3; tentatively, D is TRBD1 (5 bases). V was clipped by 0 bases and J by 3 bases, with 12 bases between them. The germline V gene has CDR1 LGHNA and CDR2 YNFKEQ. The CDR3 contains 16 residues. The CDR3 reads CASSQDTGTSGNTIYF. CDR3 in DNA: TGTGCCAGCAGCCAAGATACGGGGACTAGTGGAAACACCATATATTTT.

This clone was recorded a few times. The CDR3 DNA reads TGCGCCAGCAGCGCCGTTGAGGGTACTAAGCCCCAGCATTTT. Translated: CASSAVEGTKPQHF. V gene TRBV5-1 combines with J gene TRBJ1-5; D unresolved. Germline V lookup: CDR1 SGHRS, CDR2 YFSETQ. V was shortened by 4 bases and J by 8 bases, with 16 bases between the two germline ends. The CDR3 spans 14 residues.

V gene TRBV13 combines with J gene TRBJ2-4, with D perhaps TRBD2 (6 bases). Trimming took 2 bases from V and 8 from J, leaving 13 bases between them. Germline values: CDR1 PRHDT, CDR2 FYEKMQ (reference sequence). The CDR3 totals 14 residues. CDR3 protein: CASSLPRPGDIQYF. CDR3 nucleotide sequence: TGTGCCAGCAGCTTACCCAGGCCGGGGGACATTCAGTACTTC.